The 28 T cell receptor beta chains given below trace back to one sample, sequenced in a study of control samples from healthy donors and cancer patients (dated by TCRdb to about 2020). Libraries were made using the immunoSEQ multiplex PCR assay. TCRdb holds this immuneACCESS table with in-frame rearrangements only. Some clones are missing; in checked studies, unresolved V genes explain under half, and the rest has no known cause. The sample contains 130,000 to 150,000 clones, more than 85% of them found a single time. About 3% of the sample is taken by the ten largest. Specimen: blood. The origin of the receptors is a man aged 25-40 years in good health.

The rearrangement links TRBV2 to TRBJ1-1, with D hard to call. The CDR3 length is 14 residues. Trimming cost V 2 bases and J 1 base, with 8 bases left between them. The germline CDR1 and CDR2 sequences are SNHLY and FYNNEI. The CDR3 sequence: CASSERTRNTEAFF. In nucleotides, the CDR3 is TGTGCCAGCAGTGAAAGGACGAGGAACACTGAAGCTTTCTTT.

J is TRBJ2-2 and V is TRBV27; TRBD1 agrees at 11 bases. Germline assignment: CDR1 MNHEY and CDR2 SMNVEV (reference sequence). The ends lost 3 bases at V and 7 bases at J; junction bases unmatched: 4. The CDR3 is 15 amino acids. The CDR3 nucleotides read TGTGCCAGCAGTTTCAGGACAGGGGGCCTCGGGGAGCTGTTTTTT. Protein: CASSFRTGGLGELFF.

The chain employs TRBV10-1 and TRBJ2-7; TRBD1 matches 8 bases. V was pared by 6 bases and J by 2 bases, with 9 bases of the junction left unmatched. CDR3 size: 15 residues. Germline values: CDR1 WNHNN, CDR2 SYGVQD (reference sequence). The CDR3 here is CASSPGTGGTYEQYF. CDR3 nucleotides: TGCGCCAGCAGCCCTGGGACAGGCGGAACCTACGAGCAGTACTTC.

This clone was found a few times. The chain combines TRBV21-1 with TRBJ1-5. TRBV21-1 corresponds to a pseudogene. The CDR3 runs 16 residues. The CDR3 sequence is CASSKAAGADSQPQHF. The CDR3 DNA follows: TGTGCCAGCAGCAAAGCAGCGGGGGCGGATTCTCAGCCCCAGCATTTT.

The J gene is TRBJ1-2, the V gene TRBV19; D not certain. V was shortened by 7 bases and J by 3 bases, with 18 bases between the two germline ends. There are 15 residues in the CDR3. Germline CDR1 LNHDA, CDR2 SQIVND (reference sequence). CDR3 residues: CASKGQLTTYYGYTF. The CDR3 DNA follows: TGTGCCAGTAAGGGCCAGCTCACCACCTACTATGGCTACACCTTC. Drawing the rest from reference TRBV19 and TRBJ1-2, the complete variable domain is DGGITQSPKYLFRKEGQNVTLSCEQNLNHDAMYWYRQDPGQGLRLIYYSQIVNDFQKGDIAEGYSVSREKKESFPLTVTSAQKNPTAFYLCASKGQLTTYYGYTFGSGTRLTVV.

This clone is classed as medium-sized (0.01 to 0.1%). This rearrangement joins TRBV9 to TRBJ1-4, with D maybe TRBD1 (5 bases). V lost 0 bases and J lost 7, with 10 bases in between. The germline CDR1 and CDR2 sequences are SGDLS and YYNGEE. This CDR3 spans 14 amino acids. The CDR3 reads CASSVEGFSEKLFF. Written as DNA, the CDR3 is TGTGCCAGCAGCGTAGAGGGGTTCTCTGAAAAACTGTTTTTT.

J is TRBJ1-1 and V is TRBV6-5, with D possibly matching TRBD1 (5 bases). The V end lost 10 bases, the J end lost 1 base, and 13 bases lay between the germline ends. The CDR3 length is 13 residues. From germline, CDR1 is MNHEY and CDR2 SVGAGI. CDR3 sequence: CAIHLDKNTEAFF. The CDR3 nucleotides are TGTGCCATACACCTGGACAAGAACACTGAAGCTTTCTTT.

Remarks on this clone: Other DNA variants within this sample encode the same CDR3. The chain has TRBV18 and TRBJ1-1, with TRBD1 matching over 8 bases. J was trimmed by 4 bases and V by 3 bases; bases with no gene match: 4. This CDR3 has 14 residues. The germline V gene encodes CDR1 KGHSH and CDR2 LQKENI. Here the CDR3 reads CASSPGQGGTEAFF. CDR3 in DNA: TGTGCCAGCTCACCTGGACAGGGAGGCACTGAAGCTTTCTTT.

V and J are TRBV18 and TRBJ2-7, with D perhaps matching TRBD1 or TRBD2 (5 bases each). The germline V gene encodes CDR1 KGHSH and CDR2 LQKENI. V lost 4 bases, J lost 4 bases, and 17 bases lay in between. CDR3 size: 15 residues. In DNA form, the CDR3 reads TGTGCCAGCTCACAAGGGACGGGGCTGACGTACGAGCAGTACTTC. Translation: CASSQGTGLTYEQYF.

This rearrangement joins TRBV6-1 to TRBJ1-2, with 8 bases fitting TRBD1. Germline V gene sequence: CDR1 MNHNS, CDR2 SASEGT. The CDR3 runs to 17 residues. V dropped 3 bases and J dropped 4; count of bases not matched to a gene: 13. CDR3 protein: CASSDPRQGQSSYGYTF. CDR3 nucleotides: TGTGCCAGCAGTGACCCCAGACAGGGGCAATCTTCCTATGGCTACACCTTC.

The chain recombines TRBV19 with TRBJ2-3; TRBD2 aligns across 12 bases. Germline assignment: CDR1 LNHDA and CDR2 SQIVND (reference sequence). The length of the CDR3 is 15 residues. V was pared by 4 bases and J by 2 bases, with 1 base of the junction left unmatched. CDR3 coding DNA: TGTGCCAGTAGTAGACTAGCGGGGGTCACAGATACGCAGTATTTT. As protein: CASSRLAGVTDTQYF.

This clone has more than one count but fewer than ten. The V gene is TRBV13, the J gene TRBJ1-3; D unclear. Germline V lookup: CDR1 PRHDT, CDR2 FYEKMQ (reference sequence). V was shortened by 3 bases and J by 4 bases, with 19 bases between the two germline ends. The CDR3 runs 17 residues. CDR3 protein: CASSFSAHTLAGNTIYF. The CDR3 DNA reads as TGTGCCAGCAGCTTCAGCGCCCACACCTTAGCCGGAAACACCATATATTTT.

V and J are TRBV6-2 or TRBV6-3 and TRBJ2-1; D gene ambiguous. The CDR3 sequence is 12 residues long. Trimming cost V 3 bases and J 10 bases, with 10 bases left between them. Germline-derived CDR1 and CDR2 are MNHEY and SVGEGT. DNA for the CDR3: TGTGCCAGCAGTTATGGGCTGGCGGAGCAGTTCTTC. Its protein is CASSYGLAEQFF.

V and J are TRBV14 and TRBJ2-3; no clear D gene. This CDR3 comprises 12 residues. CDR1 is SGHDN, CDR2 FVKESK, per germline. The V gene lost 4 bases and the J gene lost 6 bases, with 8 bases spanning the gap. The CDR3 reads CASSRFRDTQYF. The CDR3 DNA is TGTGCCAGCAGCCGTTTCCGGGATACGCAGTATTTT.

J is TRBJ2-3 and V is TRBV11-2, with a tentative D call TRBD2 (7 bases). This CDR3 comprises 16 residues. Per germline, CDR1 SGHAT and CDR2 FQNNGV. V was clipped by 0 bases and J by 1 base, with 11 bases between them. CDR3 DNA: TGTGCCAGCAGCTTAGAAGGGGGGGCCGGCACAGATACGCAGTATTTT. Its protein product is CASSLEGGAGTDTQYF.

The V gene is TRBV24-1, the J gene TRBJ1-2, with 9 bases fitting TRBD1. The J segment lost 2 bases and the V segment lost 4 bases, leaving 7 bases of the junction unmatched. Germline assignment: CDR1 KGHDR and CDR2 SFDVKD. The CDR3 is 16 amino acids. CDR3 DNA sequence: TGTGCCACCAGTGAAGGACAGGGGCGAGAAAACTATGGCTACACCTTC. Its translation is CATSEGQGRENYGYTF.

Here the CDR3 DNA reads TGTGCCAGCAACCCCGGGACGATCCTCACCGGGGAGCTGTTTTTT. This translates into CASNPGTILTGELFF. V is TRBV6-2 or TRBV6-3 and J is TRBJ2-2; D possibly matches TRBD1 or TRBD2 (5 bases each). The CDR3 length is 15 residues. Germline-derived CDR1 and CDR2 are MNHEY and SVGEGT. Trimming cost V 7 bases and J 4 bases, with 16 bases left between them.

V is TRBV7-9 and J is TRBJ1-2, with TRBD1 matching over 12 bases. This CDR3 contains 17 residues. Germline-derived CDR1 and CDR2 are SEHNR and FQNEAQ (reference sequence). The trim removed 5 bases at V and 6 bases at J, leaving 13 bases unmatched. The CDR3, as DNA: TGTGCCAGCAGCCTATTTTGGCAGGGACAGGGGGCTGATGGCTACACCTTC. It is translated as CASSLFWQGQGADGYTF.

The genes are TRBV6-9 and TRBJ1-1, with D hard to call. Germline V gives CDR1 MNHGY, CDR2 SVAAGI. The CDR3 covers 15 residues. V gave up 0 bases and J gave up 4 bases, with 12 bases separating them. CDR3 nucleotide sequence: TGTGCCAGCAGTTATTCGAGTGCAGAGATCACTGAAGCTTTCTTT. Translation: CASSYSSAEITEAFF.

This clone was counted once. This chain links TRBV10-3 with TRBJ2-7; maybe TRBD1 (6 bases). The length of the CDR3 is 15 residues. Germline V gene sequence: CDR1 ENHRY, CDR2 SYGVKD. V was shortened by 6 bases and J by 3 bases, with 18 bases between the two germline ends. Here the CDR3 DNA reads TGTGCCATCAGGCCATTGTTGGGGGCGGACTACGAGCAGTACTTC. Its protein product is CAIRPLLGADYEQYF.

The chain is built from TRBV6-5 and TRBJ1-2, with D perhaps TRBD1 (5 bases). V lost 4 bases to trimming and J lost 3 bases, with 15 bases between them. The germline V gene encodes CDR1 MNHEY and CDR2 SVGAGI. This CDR3 has 15 amino acids. The CDR3 here is CASSSDSRGYYGYTF. The DNA for the CDR3 is TGTGCCAGCAGTTCAGACAGTAGGGGTTACTATGGCTACACCTTC.

The chain joins TRBV2 to TRBJ2-7; TRBD1 agrees at 9 bases. V was clipped by 6 bases and J by 4 bases; unmatched bases: 4. The CDR3 sequence is 13 residues long. CDR1 and CDR2 (germline): SNHLY, FYNNEI. The CDR3 sequence: CASRSQGAYEQYF. The CDR3 coding sequence is TGTGCCAGCAGATCACAGGGGGCGTACGAGCAGTACTTC.

As regards this clone: Germline is not matched at one junction end, which may reflect a read error. The chain links TRBV7-8 to TRBJ2-2, with TRBD2 matching 11 bases. Germline V gene lookup returns CDR1 SGHVS and CDR2 FQNEAQ. The CDR3 is 15 amino acids. This CDR3 is CASSVAGGETGELFF. CDR3 nucleotides: TGTGCCAGCAGCGTAGCGGGGGGGGAAACCGGGGAGCTGTTTTTT.

The chain recombines TRBV6-5 with TRBJ2-7; 12 bases line up with TRBD2. This CDR3 comprises 15 residues. CDR1 is MNHEY, CDR2 SVGAGI, per germline. V gave up 6 bases and J gave up 2 bases; unmatched junction bases: 5. The CDR3 spells CASRQTSGGAYEQYF. CDR3 coding DNA: TGTGCCAGCAGGCAGACTAGCGGGGGAGCCTACGAGCAGTACTTC.

This clone has just a few counts. The chain links TRBV7-3 to TRBJ2-1; 7 bases line up with TRBD2. V shed 5 bases, J shed 0 bases, and the junction held 7 bases outside the gene matches. Germline assignment: CDR1 SGHTA and CDR2 FQGTGA. This CDR3 spans 16 amino acids. The CDR3 region has the DNA TGTGCCAGCAGCCAAAGCGGGGATAGCTCCTACAATGAGCAGTTCTTC. It specifies CASSQSGDSSYNEQFF.

The chain links TRBV10-1 to TRBJ2-4; D is uncertain. With 7 bases removed from V and 8 bases from J, the gap between germline ends came to 21 bases. From germline, CDR1 is WNHNN and CDR2 SYGVQD (reference sequence). The CDR3 spans 15 residues. The CDR3 DNA is TGCGCCAGCAAGTTGGGTTGGAGATTTGTACACATTCAGTACTTC. It codes for CASKLGWRFVHIQYF.

The chain combines TRBV2 with TRBJ1-1, with TRBD1 as a possible D gene (5 bases). V dropped 5 bases and J dropped 5 bases, with 12 bases sitting between them. CDR1 and CDR2 from the germline V gene are SNHLY and FYNNEI. This CDR3 comprises 13 residues. CDR3 DNA sequence: TGTGCCAGCAGTACCCAGGGAAGGACTGAAGCTTTCTTT. It yields the protein CASSTQGRTEAFF.

The chain couples TRBV28 to TRBJ2-7; D call uncertain. V shed 9 bases and J shed 3 bases, with 9 bases lying between them. This CDR3 has 11 amino acids. The germline V gene encodes CDR1 MDHEN and CDR2 SYDVKM. The CDR3 loop is CASVYGYEQYF. CDR3 in DNA: TGTGCCAGTGTTTATGGCTACGAGCAGTACTTC.